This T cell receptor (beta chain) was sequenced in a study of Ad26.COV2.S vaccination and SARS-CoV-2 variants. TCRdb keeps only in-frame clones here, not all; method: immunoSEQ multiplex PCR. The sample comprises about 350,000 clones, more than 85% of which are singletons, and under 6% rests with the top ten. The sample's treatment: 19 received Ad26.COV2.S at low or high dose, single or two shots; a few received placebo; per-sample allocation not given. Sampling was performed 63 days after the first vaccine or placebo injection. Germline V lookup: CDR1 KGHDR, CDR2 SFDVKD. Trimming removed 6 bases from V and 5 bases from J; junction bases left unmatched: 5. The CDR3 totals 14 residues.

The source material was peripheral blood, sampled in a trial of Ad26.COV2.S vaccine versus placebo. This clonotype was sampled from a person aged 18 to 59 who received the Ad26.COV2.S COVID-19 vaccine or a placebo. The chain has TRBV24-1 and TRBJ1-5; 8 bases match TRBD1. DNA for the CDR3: TGTGCCACCAGTCCATCAGGGGGCGATCAGCCCCAGCATTTT. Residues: CATSPSGGDQPQHF.